This TCR beta chain emerged from a study of cytomegalovirus exposure and HLA in healthy donors. The PCR was carried out with 60 Vbeta primers and 13 Jbeta primers. The table came from immunoSEQ multiplex PCR; TCRdb's copy has only in-frame clones and leaves some out. Here the sample spans 150,000 to 200,000 clones, 75% to 90% being singletons. General study points: Most TCR sequences were seen very rarely across donors, but some public TCRs occurred in many. Accurate predictions that matched the HLA-A and HLA-B alleles of most subjects were reportedly made from TCR beta sequences. V- and J-gene trimming of TCR beta was linked (in a later analysis) to a missense DCLRE1C variant. Cytomegalovirus association was assigned to under 200 TCR beta chains.

The germline V gene encodes CDR1 SGHVS and CDR2 FQNEAQ. The ends were cut back, 3 bases at V and 5 bases at J, with 8 bases in the middle. The CDR3 has 12 residues. Points on this clone: The antigen remains undetermined.

The rearrangement links TRBV7-8 to TRBJ2-7; no definite D call. The material sequenced was PBMCs. The sequence was obtained from a boy younger than 18 in good health and CMV-seronegative. The CDR3 bases are TGTGCCAGCAGCTTCATTTTCCACGAGCAGTACTTC. Translated, it gives CASSFIFHEQYF.